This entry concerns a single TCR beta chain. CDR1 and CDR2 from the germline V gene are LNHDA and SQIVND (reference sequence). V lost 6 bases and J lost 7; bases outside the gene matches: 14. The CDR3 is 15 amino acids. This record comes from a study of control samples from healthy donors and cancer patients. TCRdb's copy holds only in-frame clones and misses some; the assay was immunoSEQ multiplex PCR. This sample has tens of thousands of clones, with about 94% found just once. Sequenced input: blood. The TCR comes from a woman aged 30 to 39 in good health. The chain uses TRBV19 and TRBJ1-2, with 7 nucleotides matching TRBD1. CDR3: CASSGKDRWKLGYTF. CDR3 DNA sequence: TGTGCCAGTAGCGGAAAGGACAGGTGGAAGCTTGGCTACACCTTC.